The entry below describes one T cell receptor (beta chain). No antigen is known for it. The CDR3 spans 15 residues. Germline V gene data show CDR1 as SGHNT and CDR2 as YYREEE (reference sequence). V was trimmed by 3 bases and J by 13 bases, leaving 20 bases between them. The data were taken from a study of cytomegalovirus exposure and HLA in healthy donors. Findings of the study overall: Cytomegalovirus association was listed for about 180 TCR beta chains.

PCR was performed using 60 Vbeta and 13 Jbeta primers. Per the authors' pipeline: Approximately 11 million of the 60 million to 90 million unique TCR beta chains counted in a later analysis were shared. Only in-frame clones appear in the TCRdb table, and some are missing; sequencing was by immunoSEQ multiplex PCR. The V and J calls and clone size are taken from that table; D and trimming were inferred from the DNA. The sample carries about 120,000 clones, 70% to 80% recorded once. The J gene is TRBJ1-6, the V gene TRBV5-4; D is unclear. Sequencing was performed on PBMCs. This clonotype was obtained from a man younger than 35 in good health and CMV-seronegative. The CDR3 loop reads CASSSVQGPRKPLHF. CDR3 DNA: TGTGCCAGCAGCTCCGTTCAAGGCCCTAGAAAGCCCCTCCACTTT. The variable domain in full, completed from reference TRBV5-4 and TRBJ1-6, reads ETGVTQSPTHLIKTRGQQVTLRCSSQSGHNTVSWYQQALGQGPQFIFQYYREEENGRGNFPPRFSGLQFPNYSSELNVNALELDDSALYLCASSSVQGPRKPLHFGNGTRLTVT.